The rows below give T cell receptor beta chains drawn from one sample of a study of cytomegalovirus exposure and HLA in healthy donors. Method: immunoSEQ multiplex PCR; TCRdb's copy keeps in-frame clones and lacks some. The sample carries some 150,000 clones, just over 85% recorded once. Sequenced sample: PBMCs. These receptors originate from a human donor in good health. Both conserved end residues are part of each CDR3. Each record gives: V gene, D gene, J gene, clone size, CDR3 protein, CDR3 DNA. A D gene is named only where the DNA matches it firmly. A row's size may be missing; if present it is once, few, many or a size class.

V: TRBV29-1
D: -
J: TRBJ2-7
size: -
CDR3: CSARINTAEGQYF
DNA: TGCAGCGCCCGAATCAATACCGCGGAGGGGCAGTACTTC

V: TRBV28
D: TRBD1
J: TRBJ1-5
size: -
CDR3: CAIVGTGDMQPQHF
DNA: TGTGCCATTGTCGGGACAGGGGATATGCAGCCCCAGCATTTT

V: TRBV29-1
D: -
J: TRBJ2-3
size: -
CDR3: CSVRARFTDTQYF
DNA: TGCAGCGTACGAGCCCGGTTCACAGATACGCAGTATTTT

V: TRBV9
D: -
J: TRBJ2-2
size: -
CDR3: CASSVGRRGSWDTGELFF
DNA: TGTGCCAGCAGCGTAGGGCGCAGGGGAAGTTGGGACACCGGGGAGCTGTTTTTT

V: TRBV2
D: TRBD2
J: TRBJ2-5
size: -
CDR3: CASSSLAVQETQYF
DNA: TGTGCCAGCAGTAGTCTAGCGGTCCAAGAGACCCAGTACTTC

V: TRBV29-1
D: -
J: TRBJ1-1
size: -
CDR3: CSVQSLMNTEAFF
DNA: TGCAGCGTTCAGTCGCTCATGAACACTGAAGCTTTCTTT

V: TRBV9
D: -
J: TRBJ2-3
size: -
CDR3: CASSVALVFGDTQYF
DNA: TGTGCCAGCAGCGTAGCTCTCGTGTTCGGAGATACGCAGTATTTT

V: TRBV30
D: -
J: TRBJ2-1
size: -
CDR3: CAWSGSSEHEQFF
DNA: TGTGCCTGGAGTGGAAGTAGTGAACATGAGCAGTTCTTC

V: TRBV27
D: TRBD2
J: TRBJ2-1
size: -
CDR3: CASSLKREGLMGNEQFF
DNA: TGTGCCAGCAGTTTGAAGCGGGAGGGCCTTATGGGAAATGAGCAGTTCTTC

V: TRBV14
D: -
J: TRBJ2-1
size: -
CDR3: CASSRGTFPSNEQFF
DNA: TGTGCCAGCAGCCGAGGGACATTCCCCAGCAATGAGCAGTTCTTC

V: TRBV5-6
D: -
J: TRBJ2-2
size: -
CDR3: CASSFLTGWRTGELFF
DNA: TGTGCCAGCAGCTTCCTAACAGGGTGGAGGACCGGGGAGCTGTTTTTT

V: TRBV19
D: -
J: TRBJ2-2
size: -
CDR3: CASSLTLLSARNTGELFF
DNA: TGTGCCAGTAGCCTTACTTTGCTTTCCGCTCGGAACACCGGGGAGCTGTTTTTT

V: TRBV18
D: -
J: TRBJ1-1
size: few
CDR3: CASAIQGWGTEAFF
DNA: TGTGCCAGCGCGATACAGGGATGGGGCACTGAAGCTTTCTTT

V: TRBV2
D: -
J: TRBJ1-2
size: few
CDR3: CASSTTENYGYTF
DNA: TGTGCCAGCAGTACGACAGAAAACTATGGCTACACCTTC

V: TRBV7-9
D: -
J: TRBJ1-4
size: -
CDR3: CASSSVEGRRGEKLFF
DNA: TGTGCCAGCAGCTCTGTCGAGGGGAGGAGAGGTGAAAAACTGTTTTTT

V: TRBV5-1
D: TRBD2
J: TRBJ2-7
size: once
CDR3: CASSLRGTSGSSVDEQYF
DNA: TGCGCCAGCAGCTTGAGGGGGACTAGCGGGAGTTCTGTCGACGAGCAGTACTTC

V: TRBV7-3
D: TRBD1
J: TRBJ2-2
size: -
CDR3: CASSPRTGLAGELFF
DNA: TGTGCCAGCAGCCCTCGGACAGGTTTGGCCGGGGAGCTGTTTTTT

V: TRBV30
D: TRBD2
J: TRBJ2-2
size: -
CDR3: CAWSVGLAGADTGELFF
DNA: TGTGCCTGGAGTGTAGGGCTAGCGGGAGCTGACACCGGGGAGCTGTTTTTT

V: TRBV2
D: -
J: TRBJ2-1
size: once
CDR3: CASRKDSSSYNEQFF
DNA: TGTGCCAGCAGAAAAGACAGTAGCTCCTACAATGAGCAGTTCTTC

V: TRBV5-1
D: TRBD1
J: TRBJ1-5
size: once
CDR3: CASSPGTGGNQPQHF
DNA: TGCGCCAGCAGCCCGGGGACAGGTGGCAATCAGCCCCAGCATTTT

V: TRBV30
D: TRBD2
J: TRBJ2-1
size: -
CDR3: CARLAGGNEQFF
DNA: TGTGCCCGACTAGCGGGAGGTAATGAGCAGTTCTTC

V: TRBV5-1
D: -
J: TRBJ2-1
size: -
CDR3: CASSFTVSSYNEQFF
DNA: TGCGCCAGCAGCTTTACAGTGAGCTCCTACAATGAGCAGTTCTTC

V: TRBV29-1
D: -
J: TRBJ1-2
size: once
CDR3: CSVEAWGGFGYTF
DNA: TGCAGCGTTGAAGCCTGGGGGGGGTTTGGCTACACCTTC

V: TRBV19
D: TRBD1
J: TRBJ1-2
size: -
CDR3: CASSLRTGLGYTF
DNA: TGTGCCAGTAGTCTTCGGACAGGGTTAGGCTACACCTTC

V: TRBV9
D: -
J: TRBJ2-5
size: -
CDR3: CASSVGADAETQYF
DNA: TGTGCCAGCAGCGTAGGGGCAGACGCGGAGACCCAGTACTTC

V: TRBV10-3
D: -
J: TRBJ2-1
size: -
CDR3: CAISVIFTGSNEQFF
DNA: TGTGCCATCAGTGTCATCTTTACAGGGTCGAATGAGCAGTTCTTC

V: TRBV30
D: TRBD2
J: TRBJ2-3
size: -
CDR3: CAWSVLRTSGSTDTQYF
DNA: TGTGCCTGGAGTGTACTACGGACTAGCGGTAGCACAGATACGCAGTATTTT

V: TRBV14
D: TRBD1
J: TRBJ1-4
size: -
CDR3: CASRRRQGVNEKLFF
DNA: TGTGCCAGCAGGCGTCGACAGGGAGTTAATGAAAAACTGTTTTTT

V: TRBV5-1
D: -
J: TRBJ2-2
size: -
CDR3: CASSGTIETGELFF
DNA: TGCGCCAGCAGCGGGACAATTGAAACCGGGGAGCTGTTTTTT

V: TRBV6-1
D: -
J: TRBJ2-3
size: -
CDR3: CASTVGGSTDTQYF
DNA: TGTGCCAGCACCGTCGGAGGGAGCACAGATACGCAGTATTTT

V: TRBV4-2
D: TRBD2
J: TRBJ2-2
size: -
CDR3: CASSQVELAGTGELFF
DNA: TGTGCCAGCAGCCAAGTAGAACTAGCGGGCACCGGGGAGCTGTTTTTT

V: TRBV12-5
D: -
J: TRBJ2-7
size: -
CDR3: CASGLVLGTLPTKQYF
DNA: TGTGCTAGTGGTTTGGTACTTGGGACACTCCCTACGAAGCAGTACTTC

V: TRBV5-4
D: -
J: TRBJ1-1
size: -
CDR3: CASSLWQGTEAFF
DNA: TGTGCCAGCAGCTTGTGGCAGGGCACTGAAGCTTTCTTT

V: TRBV5-1
D: -
J: TRBJ2-1
size: -
CDR3: CASSLSPSGAYNEQFF
DNA: TGCGCCAGCAGCTTGAGCCCCAGCGGAGCCTACAATGAGCAGTTCTTC

V: TRBV13
D: -
J: TRBJ2-7
size: -
CDR3: CASSLKPGAYEQYF
DNA: TGTGCCAGCAGCTTAAAGCCAGGGGCCTACGAGCAGTACTTC

V: TRBV7-9
D: -
J: TRBJ1-1
size: once
CDR3: CASSLLGQNTEAFF
DNA: TGTGCCAGCAGCTTATTAGGACAGAACACTGAAGCTTTCTTT

V: TRBV11-2
D: TRBD1
J: TRBJ2-6
size: -
CDR3: CASRPGTGGSGANVLTF
DNA: TGTGCCAGCAGACCCGGGACAGGGGGATCCGGGGCCAACGTCCTGACTTTC

V: TRBV11-1
D: -
J: TRBJ2-7
size: -
CDR3: CASSLEQTYEQYF
DNA: TGTGCCAGCAGCTTAGAACAGACCTACGAGCAGTACTTC

V: TRBV28
D: TRBD2
J: TRBJ2-7
size: once
CDR3: CASSLGLAGPYEQYF
DNA: TGTGCCAGCAGCCTCGGACTAGCGGGACCATACGAGCAGTACTTC

V: TRBV5-4
D: -
J: TRBJ1-1
size: -
CDR3: CASSLRGTEAFF
DNA: TGTGCCAGCAGCTTACGGGGCACTGAAGCTTTCTTT

V: TRBV2
D: TRBD2
J: TRBJ2-5
size: once
CDR3: CASRASGGFQETQYF
DNA: TGTGCCAGCAGGGCTAGCGGGGGGTTCCAAGAGACCCAGTACTTC

V: TRBV7-8
D: -
J: TRBJ2-1
size: -
CDR3: CASSPQGRYNEQFF
DNA: TGTGCCAGCAGCCCACAGGGACGTTACAATGAGCAGTTCTTC

V: TRBV6-1
D: -
J: TRBJ2-7
size: -
CDR3: CASILAFSYEQYF
DNA: TGTGCCAGCATCCTAGCATTTTCCTACGAGCAGTACTTC

V: TRBV30
D: -
J: TRBJ1-1
size: -
CDR3: CAWSPVNTEAFF
DNA: TGTGCCTGGAGTCCGGTGAACACTGAAGCTTTCTTT

V: TRBV7-3
D: -
J: TRBJ2-5
size: -
CDR3: CASSSRGGAPETQYF
DNA: TGTGCCAGCAGCTCTCGAGGGGGGGCACCAGAGACCCAGTACTTC

V: TRBV20-1
D: -
J: TRBJ1-1
size: -
CDR3: CSARNGEAFF
DNA: TGCAGTGCTAGGAACGGTGAAGCTTTCTTT

V: TRBV6-5
D: -
J: TRBJ2-2
size: -
CDR3: CASRTPGDTGELFF
DNA: TGTGCCAGCAGAACCCCGGGGGACACCGGGGAGCTGTTTTTT